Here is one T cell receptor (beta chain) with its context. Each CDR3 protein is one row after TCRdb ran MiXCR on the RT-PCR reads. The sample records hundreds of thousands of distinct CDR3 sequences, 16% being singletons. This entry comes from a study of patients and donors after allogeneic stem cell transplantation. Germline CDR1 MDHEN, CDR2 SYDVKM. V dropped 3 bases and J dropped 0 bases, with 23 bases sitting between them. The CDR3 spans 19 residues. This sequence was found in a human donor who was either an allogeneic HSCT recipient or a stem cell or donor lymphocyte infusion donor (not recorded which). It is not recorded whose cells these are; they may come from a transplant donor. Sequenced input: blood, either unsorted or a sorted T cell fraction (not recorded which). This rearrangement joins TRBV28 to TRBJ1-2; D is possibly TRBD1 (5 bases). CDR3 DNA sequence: TGTGCCAGCAGTTTGGGCGTAGGGGCCCCAATCCAAGCTAACTATGGCTACACCTTC. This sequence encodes CASSLGVGAPIQANYGYTF.